Listed below are T cell receptor beta chains from one sample, sequenced in a study of blood T cell repertoires in COVID-19. The table came from immunoSEQ multiplex PCR; TCRdb's copy has only in-frame clones and leaves some out. The table has about 310,000 clones, nearly 90% seen once. The sample was peripheral blood. These receptors came from a woman aged 40 to 49 with COVID-19, enrolled during active disease. The CDR3 runs from the conserved cysteine through the conserved F or W. Each record gives: CDR3 protein, CDR3 DNA, J gene, clone size, D gene, V gene. The D gene is left open where the match is weak. Only part of the rows carry a size: once, few, many, or a class if the clone is expanded.

CASTRGTGELFF	TGTGCCAGCACCCGAGGCACCGGGGAGCTGTTTTTT	TRBJ2-2	.	.	TRBV5-5
CASSQGATLTNEKLFF	TGTGCCAGCAGCCAAGGGGCGACCTTGACTAATGAAAAACTGTTTTTT	TRBJ1-4	once	.	TRBV14
CASSQTGGRNQPQHF	TGTGCCAGCAGTCAAACAGGGGGCAGGAATCAGCCCCAGCATTTT	TRBJ1-5	.	TRBD1	TRBV28
CASRKSGTYNEQFF	TGTGCCAGCAGAAAAAGCGGGACCTACAATGAGCAGTTCTTC	TRBJ2-1	.	TRBD2	TRBV27
CASSPGTGAEKLFF	TGTGCCAGCTCGCCCGGGACAGGGGCGGAAAAACTGTTTTTT	TRBJ1-4	.	TRBD1	TRBV18
CASSRTRNTEAFF	TGTGCCAGCAGTCGTACGAGAAACACTGAAGCTTTCTTT	TRBJ1-1	once	.	TRBV12-3/TRBV12-4
CASSRVSTGLFF	TGTGCCAGCAGCCGTGTCAGCACCGGGCTGTTTTTT	TRBJ1-4	.	.	TRBV12-3/TRBV12-4
CAISESAFSGANVLTF	TGTGCCATCAGTGAGTCGGCCTTCTCTGGGGCCAACGTCCTGACTTTC	TRBJ2-6	once	.	TRBV10-3
CATQTGGSYNEQFF	TGTGCCACGCAAACAGGGGGCAGCTACAATGAGCAGTTCTTC	TRBJ2-1	.	TRBD1	TRBV15
CSVEEAEDGTSGRAHRGNEQFF	TGCAGCGTTGAAGAGGCCGAGGACGGGACTAGCGGGAGAGCCCACCGGGGCAATGAGCAGTTCTTC	TRBJ2-1	.	TRBD2	TRBV29-1
CATSDFRQDGAQHF	TGTGCCACCAGTGATTTTCGACAGGACGGGGCCCAGCATTTT	TRBJ1-5	.	.	TRBV24-1
CASIESREGGQPQHF	TGTGCCAGCATCGAATCAAGGGAGGGAGGTCAGCCCCAGCATTTT	TRBJ1-5	.	.	TRBV2